The rows below give T cell receptor beta chains drawn from one sample of a study of T-cell reconstitution after alpha-beta-depleted transplantation in children. TCRdb redid the calling of the PCR reads with MiXCR, one entry per CDR3 protein. The sample contains 300,000 to 400,000 distinct CDR3 sequences, around 20% of which appear only once. The starting material was PBMCs, mostly from graft donor cells, obtained 180 days after TCRalphabeta/CD19-depleted stem cell transplant. The receptors originated from a male patient younger than 18 who had a stem cell transplant for acute lymphoblastic leukemia, so the T cells may come from the graft donor. Both conserved end residues are part of each CDR3. The D gene is left open where the match is weak. Clone size is given for some rows only: seen once, a few or many times, or a class if the clone is expanded.

d_gene	abundance	j_gene	v_gene	CDR3aa	CDR3nt
NA	NA	TRBJ2-1	TRBV20-1	CSARDGSAPRGEQFF	TGCAGTGCTAGAGATGGATCGGCTCCTAGGGGTGAGCAGTTCTTC
NA	NA	TRBJ2-3	TRBV9	CASSSNREAKSTDTQYF	TGTGCCAGCAGCTCTAACAGGGAGGCGAAAAGCACAGATACGCAGTATTTT
NA	few	TRBJ1-3	TRBV10-2	CASSEGRFSGNTIYF	TGCGCCAGCAGTGAGGGACGGTTCTCTGGAAACACCATATATTTT
NA	NA	TRBJ2-3	TRBV12-3/TRBV12-4	CASRLDPLPTDTQYF	TGTGCCAGCAGACTTGATCCCCTCCCTACAGATACGCAGTATTTT
NA	few	TRBJ2-3	TRBV7-9	CASSFVSASTDTQYF	TGTGCCAGCAGCTTTGTGTCAGCTAGCACAGATACGCAGTATTTT
NA	few	TRBJ1-1	TRBV20-1	CSARDLDRAWTEAFF	TGCAGTGCTAGAGACCTTGACAGAGCGTGGACTGAAGCTTTCTTT
NA	NA	TRBJ1-2	TRBV7-2	CASSFVGGYGYTF	TGTGCCAGCAGCTTTGTAGGGGGCTATGGCTACACCTTC
NA	few	TRBJ2-5	TRBV5-1	CASSLPTEETQYF	TGCGCCAGCAGCTTGCCGACAGAAGAGACCCAGTACTTC
NA	NA	TRBJ1-4	TRBV12-3/TRBV12-4	CASRETEKLFF	TGTGCCAGCAGGGAAACGGAAAAACTGTTTTTT
NA	many	TRBJ2-7	TRBV5-1	CASSLSQTYEQYF	TGCGCCAGCAGCTTAAGTCAAACCTACGAGCAGTACTTC
NA	NA	TRBJ2-7	TRBV5-4	CASNTKGLTYEQYF	TGTGCCAGCAACACCAAGGGCCTAACCTACGAGCAGTACTTC
TRBD1	NA	TRBJ1-3	TRBV10-3	CASERGPSGNTIYF	TGTGCCAGCGAAAGGGGGCCTTCTGGAAACACCATATATTTT
NA	NA	TRBJ1-5	TRBV4-1	CASSQDRLNNQPQHF	TGCGCCAGCAGCCAAGATAGACTGAACAATCAGCCCCAGCATTTT
NA	many	TRBJ1-2	TRBV6-5	CASSYGITGNYGYTF	TGTGCCAGCAGTTACGGTATAACAGGGAACTATGGCTACACCTTC
TRBD2	few	TRBJ2-7	TRBV27	CASSLTGLAPYEQYF	TGTGCCAGCAGTTTAACAGGACTAGCTCCCTACGAGCAGTACTTC
NA	NA	TRBJ2-2	TRBV6-5	CASSWGDTGELFF	TGTGCCAGCAGTTGGGGCGACACCGGGGAGCTGTTTTTT
NA	NA	TRBJ2-3	TRBV24-1	CATSDTLRVSTDTQYF	TGTGCCACCAGTGATACGTTACGGGTTAGCACAGATACGCAGTATTTT
TRBD1	few	TRBJ2-1	TRBV12-5	CASATTGGGNEQFF	TGTGCTAGTGCCACGACAGGGGGCGGGAATGAGCAGTTCTTC
TRBD1	NA	TRBJ2-7	TRBV4-1	CASSQDFGQGGYEQYF	TGCGCCAGCAGCCAAGATTTTGGACAGGGTGGTTACGAGCAGTACTTC
TRBD2	few	TRBJ2-7	TRBV6-1	CASNRLAGVYYEQYF	TGTGCCAGCAACCGACTAGCGGGAGTGTACTACGAGCAGTACTTC
TRBD2	few	TRBJ2-1	TRBV4-1	CASSLVGLAGEYNEQFF	TGCGCCAGCAGCCTTGTGGGACTAGCGGGAGAGTACAATGAGCAGTTCTTC
TRBD1	NA	TRBJ1-1	TRBV9	CASSGGQGNTEAFF	TGTGCCAGCAGCGGGGGACAGGGGAACACTGAAGCTTTCTTT
NA	NA	TRBJ2-1	TRBV5-1	CASSSGEGPYNEQFF	TGCGCCAGCAGCTCGGGAGAGGGCCCCTACAATGAGCAGTTCTTC
TRBD1	many	TRBJ2-7	TRBV10-3	CAISDPDRGRPYEQYF	TGTGCCATCAGTGACCCCGACAGGGGACGGCCCTACGAGCAGTACTTC
NA	few	TRBJ2-7	TRBV5-1	CASSLEFQGAEQYF	TGCGCCAGCAGCTTGGAATTCCAGGGTGCAGAGCAGTACTTC
NA	NA	TRBJ2-4	TRBV6-1	CASSAPRGAKNIQYF	TGTGCCAGCAGTGCGCCCCGGGGAGCCAAAAACATTCAGTACTTC
NA	NA	TRBJ2-5	TRBV4-1	CASSQARLGETQYF	TGCGCCAGCAGCCAAGCCAGACTCGGGGAGACCCAGTACTTC
NA	NA	TRBJ2-1	TRBV9	CASSVAAAPTEDSSYNEQFF	TGTGCCAGCAGCGTAGCGGCGGCCCCCACGGAGGATTCCTCCTACAATGAGCAGTTCTTC
NA	few	TRBJ2-3	TRBV9	CASSVGERSDTQYF	TGTGCCAGCAGCGTAGGCGAGAGGTCAGATACGCAGTATTTT
NA	NA	TRBJ2-2	TRBV5-1	CASSLQGNTGVLFF	TGCGCCAGCAGCCTACAGGGTAACACCGGGGTGCTGTTTTTT
NA	NA	TRBJ2-5	TRBV19	CASSSGVGETQYF	TGTGCCAGTAGCTCAGGGGTTGGAGAGACCCAGTACTTC
NA	few	TRBJ1-4	TRBV5-1	CASSLWSPNEKLFF	TGCGCCAGCAGCTTGTGGAGTCCTAATGAAAAACTGTTTTTT
NA	NA	TRBJ2-1	TRBV5-1	CASRGRVGGEQFF	TGCGCCAGCAGGGGACGGGTAGGGGGAGAGCAGTTCTTC
TRBD1	few	TRBJ1-1	TRBV6-4	CASSADRPTEAFF	TGTGCCAGCAGTGCGGACAGGCCCACTGAAGCTTTCTTT
NA	NA	TRBJ2-3	TRBV28	CASSPRQRVKDTQYF	TGTGCCAGCAGTCCCCGACAGAGGGTAAAGGATACGCAGTATTTT
TRBD2	few	TRBJ2-1	TRBV12-3/TRBV12-4	CASSLRTRSYNEQFF	TGTGCCAGCAGTTTAAGGACTAGGTCCTACAATGAGCAGTTCTTC
NA	few	TRBJ2-1	TRBV5-1	CASRYGQGRSSGINEQFF	TGCGCCAGCAGATATGGACAGGGAAGGTCTAGCGGGATAAACGAGCAGTTCTTC
NA	NA	TRBJ2-1	TRBV7-2	CASSLAGLAGQNEQFF	TGTGCCAGCAGCTTAGCAGGTTTGGCAGGGCAGAATGAGCAGTTCTTC
NA	NA	TRBJ2-7	TRBV20-1	CSAREGFGRSYEQYF	TGCAGTGCTAGAGAGGGGTTCGGCAGATCCTACGAGCAGTACTTC
TRBD1	NA	TRBJ1-5	TRBV20-1	CSARQGVNQPQHF	TGCAGTGCTCGACAGGGTGTGAATCAGCCCCAGCATTTT
NA	NA	TRBJ2-1	TRBV9	CASSAPFRGGDNYNEQFF	TGTGCCAGCAGCGCCCCCTTTCGAGGCGGGGACAACTACAATGAGCAGTTCTTC
NA	NA	TRBJ2-3	TRBV2	CASSASSTDTQYF	TGTGCCAGCAGTGCGTCTAGCACAGATACGCAGTATTTT
NA	NA	TRBJ2-5	TRBV5-8	CASSLGRGVWETQYF	TGTGCCAGCAGCTTGGGAAGGGGAGTGTGGGAGACCCAGTACTTC
NA	NA	TRBJ2-3	TRBV5-1	CASSLEVTVLNTDTQYF	TGCGCCAGCAGCTTGGAGGTAACGGTCTTAAACACAGATACGCAGTATTTT
NA	NA	TRBJ1-4	TRBV18	CASSLGTLEKLFF	TGTGCCAGCTCACTCGGGACACTTGAAAAACTGTTTTTT
NA	once	TRBJ2-3	TRBV6-1	CASSLQDGSADTQYF	TGTGCCAGCAGCCTACAAGACGGATCCGCAGATACGCAGTATTTT
NA	few	TRBJ2-1	TRBV7-3	CASSWAGYNEQFF	TGTGCCAGCAGCTGGGCGGGCTACAATGAGCAGTTCTTC
NA	few	TRBJ2-7	TRBV5-1	CASSLQVVRSYEQYF	TGCGCCAGCAGCTTACAGGTGGTAAGGTCCTACGAGCAGTACTTC
NA	NA	TRBJ2-7	TRBV15	CATSPYGPAYEQYF	TGTGCCACCAGCCCATATGGACCGGCCTACGAGCAGTACTTC
TRBD2	NA	TRBJ2-7	TRBV6-5	CASSLGRVGLYEQYF	TGTGCCAGCAGTTTGGGGAGGGTAGGCCTCTACGAGCAGTACTTC
TRBD1	NA	TRBJ1-3	TRBV6-1	CASSEFGTGGNTIYF	TGTGCCAGCAGTGAATTCGGGACAGGTGGAAACACCATATATTTT
TRBD2	few	TRBJ2-7	TRBV11-2	CASSSGGIAGVSYEQYF	TGTGCCAGCAGCTCCGGTGGGATAGCGGGAGTATCCTACGAGCAGTACTTC
NA	NA	TRBJ1-4	TRBV29-1	CSVDMQGEARNEKLFF	TGCAGCGTTGACATGCAGGGAGAAGCCCGGAATGAAAAACTGTTTTTT
NA	NA	TRBJ2-2	TRBV27	CASLAPRGTGELFF	TGTGCCAGCCTTGCCCCGAGAGGAACCGGGGAGCTGTTTTTT
TRBD1	few	TRBJ2-6	TRBV7-3	CASSSTGVAGANVLTF	TGTGCCAGCAGTTCAACAGGGGTTGCTGGGGCCAACGTCCTGACTTTC
TRBD1	once	TRBJ2-7	TRBV27	CASSTGGGEQYF	TGTGCCAGCAGTACAGGGGGCGGCGAGCAGTACTTC